The TCR beta chain described here comes from a study of blood T cell repertoires in COVID-19. Across the study: PBMCs, B-cell-depleted T cells, or T cells were the source of the cDNA or gDNA that made up the material.

This CDR3 contains 12 residues. In the original analysis: Researchers report that nucleated cell counts were estimated from reference gene primer amplification. Some clones are missing from TCRdb's copy, which holds only in-frame ones; the method was immunoSEQ multiplex PCR. Clonal size and the V and J genes are those of that table, whereas D and trimming came from the DNA. Of approximately 280,000 clones detected, approximately 86% appear once; the ten largest clones hold around 2.1%. The source material was peripheral blood. The sequence was collected from a woman aged 30 to 39 who had recovered from COVID-19. V gene TRBV21-1 combines with J gene TRBJ2-5; TRBD2, the D gene given by the table, was not confirmed from the DNA. TRBV21-1 is a documented pseudogene. The CDR3 spells CAAAVRQETQYF. The CDR3, as DNA: TGTGCGGCCGCGGTCCGCCAAGAGACCCAGTACTTC.